Described below is a single T cell receptor beta chain sequence and its context. Generated by immunoSEQ multiplex PCR, the TCRdb table keeps only in-frame clones and is missing some. The table lists 70,000 to 75,000 clones, around 80% of them singletons. The CDR3 runs 14 residues. CDR1 is MDHEN and CDR2 is SYDVKM in the germline V gene. The V end lost 5 bases, the J end lost 4 bases, and 11 bases lay between the germline ends. This record comes from a study of T cell responses to AZD1222 COVID-19 vaccine. The sequencing here drew on peripheral blood, taken 28 days after the second AZD1222 dose. The V call is TRBV28, the J call TRBJ1-4; D is unclear. The TCR originated in an adult who received the AZD1222 COVID-19 vaccine. The CDR3, as DNA: TGTGCCAGCAGTGCAGCTCCGGGTAATGAAAAACTGTTTTTT. Protein: CASSAAPGNEKLFF.